The clone carrying this TCR beta chain has at least ten counts. Its antigen is undetermined. The entry originates in a study of T-cell reconstitution after alpha-beta-depleted transplantation in children. Findings of the study overall: Some patients' high day-60 TCRbeta diversity was traced to surviving recipient T cells and thymic progenitors. T-cell counts and diversity were attributed mostly to newly produced T cells one year after transplant.

As it was prepared, the TCRbeta library received unique molecular identifiers. TCRdb fed the PCR reads into MiXCR, producing one record per CDR3 protein. The sample has a few hundred thousand distinct CDR3 sequences, 10% to 15% seen once; the top ten hold roughly 2.3%. The sequenced sample was PBMCs, mostly from graft donor cells, obtained 360 days after TCRalphabeta/CD19-depleted stem cell transplant. This sequence was found in a male patient younger than 18 who had a stem cell transplant for acute myeloid leukemia, so the T cells may come from the graft donor.

CDR3 sequence (DNA): TGCAGCGCTGGGACCGGGACAGGTAACTCTGGGGCCAACGTCCTGACTTTC. It translates to CSAGTGTGNSGANVLTF. This sequence joins TRBV29-1 and TRBJ2-6; 8 bases map to TRBD1. Germline CDR1 reads SQVTM; CDR2 reads ANQGSEA. This CDR3 is 17 amino acids long. J lost 0 bases, V lost 7 bases, and 11 bases had no gene match.